This TCR beta chain came from a study of blood T cell repertoires in COVID-19. Whole-study context: There were acute and convalescent COVID-19 samples, and they came from the United States, Italy and Spain. Sources were T cells, B-cell-depleted T cells, or PBMCs; the material itself was cDNA or gDNA.

Seattle patients were enrolled during active infection and followed longitudinally. The count of this clone is one. Authors' processing steps: Estimation of nucleated cell counts was performed using reference gene primer amplification. The method was immunoSEQ multiplex PCR; TCRdb's version includes in-frame clones alone and lacks a portion of them. For V, J and clone size, that table is used; D and trimming come from the DNA. The sample includes 300,000 to 450,000 clones, more than 75% seen only once; the top ten take about 9.4%. Germline assignment: CDR1 KGHSH and CDR2 LQKENI. The V and J ends lost 3 bases and 0 bases respectively, with 9 bases between them. CDR3 size: 15 residues.

Specimen: peripheral blood. The sequence was obtained from a woman in her 30s with COVID-19, enrolled during active disease. The chain combines TRBV18 with TRBJ1-3; D is uncertain. The CDR3: CASSPQTTSGNTIYF. CDR3 coding DNA: TGTGCCAGCTCACCTCAGACTACCTCTGGAAACACCATATATTTT.